The 25 T cell receptor beta chains given below trace back to one sample, sequenced in a study of molecular identifiers for immune sequencing clone quantification. TCRdb re-analysed the PCR reads in MiXCR, keeping a single row per CDR3 protein. The data contain about 640,000 distinct CDR3 sequences, nearly 20% of them singletons. What was sequenced was naive CD8+ T cells from blood, with Jurkat cell RNA spiked in. Subset indicated: FACS-sorted CD8+CD4-CCR7+CD45RA+ naive T cells. These receptors originate from a human donor in good health. Some libraries in this study had Jurkat cell RNA spiked in.

In this sample, this clonotype turned up many times. V usage is TRBV10-3 and J usage is TRBJ1-2, with D unresolved. Looked up from germline, CDR1 is ENHRY and CDR2 is SYGVKD. The CDR3 runs to 16 residues. V was cut by 3 bases and J by 4 bases, with 18 bases left in between. CDR3 nucleotides: TGTGCCATCAGTGAAACCCGGCGGGAAGTCCTCTATGGCTACACCTTC. This encodes CAISETRREVLYGYTF.

This clonotype was seen a few times. V gene TRBV23-1 combines with J gene TRBJ1-5; a weak D match, TRBD1 (6 bases). TRBV23-1 is an ORF for which the function is uncertain. The CDR3 has 15 residues. The V end lost 0 bases, the J end lost 1 base, and 7 bases lay between the germline ends. The chain's CDR3 is CASSQSGQSNQPQHF. The CDR3 coding sequence is TGCGCCAGCAGTCAATCTGGACAGAGCAATCAGCCCCAGCATTTT.

This clonotype was recorded many times. The chain links TRBV12-3 or TRBV12-4 to TRBJ2-3; D is ambiguous. Trimming stripped 10 bases from V and 6 bases from J, with 14 bases between. This CDR3 region has 12 residues. CDR3 amino acids: CAISKSSDTQYF. CDR3 bases: TGTGCCATTTCCAAGAGTTCTGATACGCAGTATTTT.

This clonotype showed up just a few times. The chain links TRBV2 to TRBJ2-1, with 9 bases fitting TRBD2. The V gene end was trimmed by 1 base and the J gene end by 9 bases; junction bases not matched to a gene: 13. Germline loops: CDR1 SNHLY, CDR2 FYNNEI. CDR3 size: 17 residues. CDR3 nucleotides: TGTGCCAGCAGTGAAGTCCCCATAGGTAGCGGGAGAATTGAGCAGTTCTTC. Its protein is CASSEVPIGSGRIEQFF. Full variable domain (missing parts from reference TRBV2 and TRBJ2-1): EPEVTQTPSHQVTQMGQEVILRCVPISNHLYFYWYRQILGQKVEFLVSFYNNEISEKSEIFDDQFSVERPDGSNFTLKIRSTKLEDSAMYFCASSEVPIGSGRIEQFFGPGTRLTVL.

This clonotype was counted many times. The rearrangement uses TRBV10-1 and TRBJ2-3; 10 bases fit TRBD2. Per germline, CDR1 WNHNN and CDR2 SYGVQD (reference sequence). V shed 7 bases and J 8 bases; nucleotides not matched to a gene: 6. The length of the CDR3 is 13 residues. The CDR3 loop is CASKAGGPFTQYF. CDR3 sequence (DNA): TGCGCCAGCAAAGCGGGGGGGCCTTTTACGCAGTATTTT.

This clonotype was observed at least ten times. The chain employs TRBV12-3 or TRBV12-4 and TRBJ2-3; the D gene is possibly TRBD2 (6 bases). The CDR3 is made up of 15 amino acids. Between the trimmed V and J ends, which lost 1 base and 2 bases, there was a span of 10 bases. CDR3 loop: CASSLGTGDTDTQYF. CDR3 nucleotides: TGTGCCAGCAGTTTAGGAACGGGAGACACAGATACGCAGTATTTT.

This clonotype was counted only a few times. The V gene is TRBV27, the J gene TRBJ2-7; tentative D call: TRBD2 (7 bases). Germline loops: CDR1 MNHEY, CDR2 SMNVEV (reference sequence). This CDR3 has 12 amino acids. V lost 8 bases, J lost 4 bases, and 12 bases lay in between. The CDR3 reads CASGGALYEQYF. The DNA for the CDR3 is TGTGCCAGCGGGGGGGCCTTGTACGAGCAGTACTTC.

This clonotype was observed at least ten times. The rearrangement uses TRBV12-3 or TRBV12-4 and TRBJ2-3; 16 nucleotides line up with TRBD2. Trimming removed 5 bases from V and 6 bases from J; junction bases left unmatched: 11. CDR3 length: 18 amino acids. The CDR3 is CASSRQGLAGGPMDTQYF. The CDR3 bases are TGTGCCAGCAGTAGACAGGGACTAGCGGGAGGGCCGATGGATACGCAGTATTTT.

This clonotype was recorded a few times. The genes are TRBV5-6 and TRBJ1-1; D gene ambiguous. CDR3 length equals 12 residues. Between the trimmed V and J ends, which lost 1 base and 10 bases, there was a span of 11 bases. The germline V gene encodes CDR1 SGHDT and CDR2 YYEEEE. The DNA of the CDR3 is TGTGCCAGCAGCTTGAGTAGGGTGAGAGCTTTCTTT. Protein: CASSLSRVRAFF.

This clonotype came up once. The CDR3 here is CASSLGSDAQYF. The CDR3 DNA follows: TGTGCCAGCAGTTTGGGATCGGATGCGCAGTATTTT. V gene TRBV28 combines with J gene TRBJ2-3; D is ambiguous. V lost 3 bases, J lost 10 bases, and 11 bases lay in between. In germline, CDR1 is MDHEN, CDR2 SYDVKM. This CDR3 is built from 12 residues.

This clonotype came up a few times. This chain joins TRBV21-1 and TRBJ2-5; the D segment call TRBD2 is taken from the table without a DNA check. TRBV21-1 is deemed a pseudogene. The CDR3 length is 17 residues. CDR3 nucleotides: TGTGCCAGCAGCAAAGGGCCTAGCGAGGCCTACCAAGAGACCCAGTACTTC. This encodes CASSKGPSEAYQETQYF.

This clonotype was recorded at least ten times. The CDR3 loop is CASRGAGANVLTF. The DNA of the CDR3 is TGTGCCAGCAGAGGGGCTGGGGCCAACGTCCTGACTTTC. The chain joins TRBV6-2 or TRBV6-3 to TRBJ2-6, with D possibly being TRBD1 (5 bases). This CDR3 is built from 13 residues. Trimming left V 6 bases short and J 2 bases short, with 5 bases between. Germline-derived CDR1 and CDR2 are MNHEY and SVGEGT.

The gene calls are TRBV5-6 and TRBJ1-2, with 8 nucleotides matching TRBD1. J lost 8 bases, V lost 1 base, and 10 bases had no gene match. The CDR3 totals 15 residues. Germline V gives CDR1 SGHDT, CDR2 YYEEEE. The CDR3 reads CASSLSGRGREGYTF. The CDR3 region has the DNA TGTGCCAGCAGCTTGTCGGGCAGGGGGCGCGAAGGCTACACCTTC. The full variable domain, in which reference TRBV5-6 and TRBJ1-2 provide the parts outside the CDR3, is DAGVTQSPTHLIKTRGQQVTLRCSPKSGHDTVSWYQQALGQGPQFIFQYYEEEERQRGNFPDRFSGHQFPNYSSELNVNALLLGDSALYLCASSLSGRGREGYTFGSGTRLTVV.

This clonotype showed up many times. The V gene is TRBV9, the J gene TRBJ1-1; perhaps TRBD1 as D (5 bases). The length of the CDR3 is 13 residues. V lost 7 bases, J lost 0 bases, and 10 bases lay in between. Germline V lookup: CDR1 SGDLS, CDR2 YYNGEE. DNA of the CDR3: TGTGCCAGCGGGGGAGAGATGAACACTGAAGCTTTCTTT. It translates to CASGGEMNTEAFF.

There are many counts of this clonotype. The gene calls are TRBV20-1 and TRBJ1-4, with 7 bases identical to TRBD1. The CDR3 runs to 15 residues. CDR1 is DFQATT and CDR2 is SNEGSKA in the germline V gene (reference sequence). Losses at the gene ends were 2 bases for V and 5 bases for J; bases not matched to a gene: 8. CDR3 protein: CSARLSGTENEKLFF. The CDR3 DNA reads TGCAGTGCTAGATTGTCCGGGACAGAGAATGAAAAACTGTTTTTT.

This chain links TRBV19 with TRBJ1-1; no definite D call. The CDR3 is made up of 15 amino acids. The V end lost 5 bases, the J end lost 10 bases, and 23 bases lay between the germline ends. Looked up from germline, CDR1 is LNHDA and CDR2 is SQIVND (reference sequence). Written as DNA, the CDR3 is TGTGCCAGTAGTCGTTTCGACGAGACGGTTGATGGAGCTTTCTTT. This encodes CASSRFDETVDGAFF.

This clonotype was recorded many times. The CDR3 nucleotides read TGTGCCAGCAGCGAAGGTGGCCCGGCAGCCATGAACGAGCAGTACTTC. Amino acids: CASSEGGPAAMNEQYF. The J gene is TRBJ2-7, the V gene TRBV7-9; no clear D gene. The V end was cut by 5 bases, the J end by 5 bases, with 22 bases between. Germline lookup yields CDR1 SEHNR and CDR2 FQNEAQ (reference sequence). The CDR3 extends over 16 amino acids. The whole variable domain, filled in from reference TRBV7-9 and TRBJ2-7, reads DTGVSQNPRHKITKRGQNVTFRCDPISEHNRLYWYRQTLGQGPEFLTYFQNEAQLEKSRLLSDRFSAERPKGSFSTLEIQRTEQGDSAMYLCASSEGGPAAMNEQYFGPGTRLTVT.

The chain employs TRBV4-3 and TRBJ2-7; D is perhaps TRBD1 (6 bases). CDR3 length: 17 amino acids. From germline, CDR1 is LGHNA and CDR2 YSLEER. V was cut by 3 bases and J by 4 bases, with 22 bases left in between. The CDR3 nucleotides read TGCGCCAGCAGCCAGGCGAGAACAGGGATTACAGAATACGAGCAGTACTTC. Translating gives CASSQARTGITEYEQYF.

This clonotype was recorded a few times. A much larger clone sits a single nucleotide away, making a read error possible. The CDR3 loop reads CASSPPNSLPYEQYF. The CDR3 coding sequence is TGTGCCAGCAGCCCCCCGAACAGCCTCCCCTACGAGCAGTACTTC. The V and J genes are TRBV11-2 and TRBJ2-7; D not certain. V lost 5 bases to trimming and J lost 2 bases, with 16 bases between them. Germline V gene lookup returns CDR1 SGHAT and CDR2 FQNNGV. The CDR3 consists of 15 residues. The full variable domain, completed using reference TRBV11-2 and TRBJ2-7, is EAGVAQSPRYKIIEKRQSVAFWCNPISGHATLYWYQQILGQGPKLLIQFQNNGVVDDSQLPKDRFSAERLKGVDSTLKIQPAKLEDSAVYLCASSPPNSLPYEQYFGPGTRLTVT.

CDR3 DNA: TGTGCCAGCAGTCTCCCGGACAGGGGCTACAATGAGCAGTTCTTC. Protein: CASSLPDRGYNEQFF. The chain joins TRBV12-3 or TRBV12-4 to TRBJ2-1, with 9 positions matching TRBD1. The J segment lost 3 bases and the V segment lost 5 bases, leaving 5 bases of the junction unmatched. This CDR3 is 15 amino acids long.

This clonotype occurred many times. For the CDR3, the DNA is TGTGCCAGCAGCGGGGCCTTGGCGGTAAGCTCCTACGAGCAGTACTTC. This gives the protein CASSGALAVSSYEQYF. This rearrangement joins TRBV12-3 or TRBV12-4 to TRBJ2-7; perhaps D is TRBD1 or TRBD2 (5 bases each). The CDR3 loop spans 16 amino acids. Trimming stripped 6 bases from V and 0 bases from J, with 18 bases between.

This clonotype has at least ten counts. The V gene is TRBV9, the J gene TRBJ2-2; D is uncertain. CDR1 and CDR2 (germline): SGDLS, YYNGEE. Trimming shortened V by 6 bases and J by 3 bases, and 12 bases separated the two germline ends. The CDR3 totals 14 residues. The CDR3 region is CASTSKQHTGELFF. CDR3 DNA sequence: TGTGCCAGCACCTCAAAACAACACACCGGGGAGCTGTTTTTT.

The sample holds many counts of this clonotype. The V call is TRBV16, the J call TRBJ1-1, with D possibly TRBD1 on 5 matching bases. The CDR3 totals 15 residues. V was shortened by 0 bases and J by 0 bases, with 8 bases between the two germline ends. The germline gives CDR1 KGHSY, CDR2 FQNENV. As DNA, the CDR3 is TGTGCCAGCAGCCAATCGGAGGGGTTGAACACTGAAGCTTTCTTT. Encoded protein: CASSQSEGLNTEAFF.

This clonotype was seen at least ten times. V usage is TRBV19 and J usage is TRBJ2-3, with TRBD1 identical over 7 bases. V lost 4 bases to trimming and J lost 2 bases; unmatched junction nucleotides: 6. The CDR3 has 15 residues. CDR1 and CDR2 from the germline V gene are LNHDA and SQIVND (reference sequence). As DNA, the CDR3 is TGTGCCAGTAGTACCACCGGGACAGACACAGATACGCAGTATTTT. Translated: CASSTTGTDTDTQYF.

This clonotype was recorded at least ten times. The rearrangement links TRBV4-1 to TRBJ2-3; 7 nucleotides align to TRBD1. The V gene's germline CDR1 is MGHRA and CDR2 YSYEKL. Trimming cost V 5 bases and J 3 bases; bases outside gene matches: 8. CDR3 length: 15 amino acids. CDR3: CASSIRDSDTDTQYF. For the CDR3, the DNA is TGCGCCAGCAGCATCCGGGACAGCGATACAGATACGCAGTATTTT.